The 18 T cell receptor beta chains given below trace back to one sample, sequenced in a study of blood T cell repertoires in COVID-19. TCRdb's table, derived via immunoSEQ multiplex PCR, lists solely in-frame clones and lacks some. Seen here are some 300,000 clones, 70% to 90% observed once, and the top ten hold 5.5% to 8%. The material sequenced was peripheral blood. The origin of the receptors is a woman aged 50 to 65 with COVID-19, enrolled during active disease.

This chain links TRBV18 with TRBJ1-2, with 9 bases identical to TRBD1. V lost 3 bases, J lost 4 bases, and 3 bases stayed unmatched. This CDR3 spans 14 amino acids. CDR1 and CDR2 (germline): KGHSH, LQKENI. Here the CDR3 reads CASSPGTGSYGYTF. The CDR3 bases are TGTGCCAGCTCACCCGGGACAGGGAGCTATGGCTACACCTTC.

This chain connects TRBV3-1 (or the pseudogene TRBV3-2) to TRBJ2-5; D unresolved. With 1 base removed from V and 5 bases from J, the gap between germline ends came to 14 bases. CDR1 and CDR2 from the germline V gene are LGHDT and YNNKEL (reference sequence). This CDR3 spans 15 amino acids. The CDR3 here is CASSQASGTRETQYF. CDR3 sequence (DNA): TGTGCCAGCAGCCAAGCCTCAGGAACAAGGGAGACCCAGTACTTC.

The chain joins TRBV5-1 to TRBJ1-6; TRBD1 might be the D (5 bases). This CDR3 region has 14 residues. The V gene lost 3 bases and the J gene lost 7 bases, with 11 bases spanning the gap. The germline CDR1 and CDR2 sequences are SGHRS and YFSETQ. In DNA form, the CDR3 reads TGCGCCAGCAGCTCGCAGGGTTTGAATTCACCCCTCCACTTT. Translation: CASSSQGLNSPLHF.

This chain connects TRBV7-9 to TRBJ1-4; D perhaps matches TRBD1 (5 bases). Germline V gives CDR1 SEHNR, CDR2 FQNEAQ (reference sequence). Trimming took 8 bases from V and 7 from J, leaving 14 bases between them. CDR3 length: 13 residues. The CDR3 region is CASSGSGREKLFF. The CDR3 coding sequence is TGTGCCAGCTCCGGTTCAGGGCGTGAAAAACTGTTTTTT.

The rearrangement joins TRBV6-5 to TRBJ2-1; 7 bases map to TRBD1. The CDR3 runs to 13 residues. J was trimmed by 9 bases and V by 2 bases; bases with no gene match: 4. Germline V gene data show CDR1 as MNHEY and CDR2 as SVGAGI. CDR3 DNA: TGTGCCAGCAGTTACGAACAGGGGCGTGAGCAGTTCTTC. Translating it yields CASSYEQGREQFF.

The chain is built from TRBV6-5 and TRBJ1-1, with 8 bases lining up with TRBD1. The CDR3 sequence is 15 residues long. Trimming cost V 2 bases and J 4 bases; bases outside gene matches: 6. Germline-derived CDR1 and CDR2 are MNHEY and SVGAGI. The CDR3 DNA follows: TGTGCCAGCAGTTACGTGGACAGGGTGGGCACTGAAGCTTTCTTT. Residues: CASSYVDRVGTEAFF.

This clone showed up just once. CDR3 region: CASGGVMGEQFF. Written as DNA, the CDR3 is TGTGCCAGCGGGGGGGTCATGGGCGAGCAGTTCTTC. The chain combines TRBV6-5 with TRBJ2-1, with 7 bases lining up with TRBD2. The CDR3 is made up of 12 amino acids. Germline CDR1 MNHEY, CDR2 SVGAGI. J gave up 10 bases and V 8 bases, and 8 bases lay outside the gene matches.

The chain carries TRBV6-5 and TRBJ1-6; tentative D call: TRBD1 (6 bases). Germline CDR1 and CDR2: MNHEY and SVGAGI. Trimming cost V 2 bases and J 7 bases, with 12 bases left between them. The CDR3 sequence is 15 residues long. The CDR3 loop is CASSYHRVGNSPLHF. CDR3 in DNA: TGTGCCAGCAGTTACCACAGGGTTGGCAATTCACCCCTCCACTTT.

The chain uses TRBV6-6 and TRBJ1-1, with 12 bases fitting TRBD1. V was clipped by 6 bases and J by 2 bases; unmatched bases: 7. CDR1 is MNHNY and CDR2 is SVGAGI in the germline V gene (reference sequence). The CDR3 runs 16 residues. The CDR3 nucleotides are TGTGCCAGCAGCGCCGGGACAGGGGGCGCAAACACTGAAGCTTTCTTT. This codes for CASSAGTGGANTEAFF.

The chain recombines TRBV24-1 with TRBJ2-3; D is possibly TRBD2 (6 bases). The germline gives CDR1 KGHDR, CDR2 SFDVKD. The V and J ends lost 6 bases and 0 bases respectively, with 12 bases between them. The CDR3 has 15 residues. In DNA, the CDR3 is TGTGCCACCAGTATTCGCGGGGCTAGCACAGATACGCAGTATTTT. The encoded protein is CATSIRGASTDTQYF.

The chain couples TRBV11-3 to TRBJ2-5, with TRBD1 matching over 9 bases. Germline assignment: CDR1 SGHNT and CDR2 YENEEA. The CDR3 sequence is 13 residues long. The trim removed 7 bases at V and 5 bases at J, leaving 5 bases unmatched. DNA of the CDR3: TGTGCCAGCAAAAGACAGGGGGATGAGACCCAGTACTTC. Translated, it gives CASKRQGDETQYF.

The DNA of the CDR3 is TGTGCCAGCAGCTCCCCGTCGGCAGGGGTTGGCACAGATACGCAGTATTTT. This encodes CASSSPSAGVGTDTQYF. The chain links TRBV7-8 to TRBJ2-3, with a possible D match to TRBD1 (6 bases). The CDR3 consists of 17 residues. Germline V gives CDR1 SGHVS, CDR2 FQNEAQ. Trimming took off 4 bases at V and 1 base at J, with 18 bases between the two ends. Together with reference TRBV7-8 and TRBJ2-3, the CDR3 gives the full variable domain: GAGVSQSPRYKVAKRGQDVALRCDPISGHVSLFWYQQALGQGPEFLTYFQNEAQLDKSGLPSDRFFAERPEGSVSTLKIQRTQQEDSAVYLCASSSPSAGVGTDTQYFGPGTRLTVL.

CDR3 sequence (DNA): TGTGCCTGGACTAGGAGCGGGAGGCCTCAAGAGACCCAGTACTTC. Encoded protein: CAWTRSGRPQETQYF. V gene TRBV2 combines with J gene TRBJ2-5; TRBD2 matches at 9 bases. Germline-derived CDR1 and CDR2 are SNHLY and FYNNEI. Trimming took 11 bases from V and 2 from J; bases not matched to a gene: 12. The CDR3 spans 15 residues.

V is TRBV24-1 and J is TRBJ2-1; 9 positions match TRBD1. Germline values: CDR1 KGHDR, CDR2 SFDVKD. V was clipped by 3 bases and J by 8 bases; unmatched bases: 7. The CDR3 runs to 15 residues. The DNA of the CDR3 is TGTGCCACCAGTGATCCCCGGGACAGGGCTTATGAGCAGTTCTTC. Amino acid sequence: CATSDPRDRAYEQFF.

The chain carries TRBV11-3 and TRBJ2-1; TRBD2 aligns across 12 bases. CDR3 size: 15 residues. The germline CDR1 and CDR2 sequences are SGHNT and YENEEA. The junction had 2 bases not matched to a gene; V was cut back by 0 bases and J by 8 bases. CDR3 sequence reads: CASSLDGTSGYEQFF. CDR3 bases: TGTGCCAGCAGCTTAGACGGGACTAGCGGGTATGAGCAGTTCTTC.

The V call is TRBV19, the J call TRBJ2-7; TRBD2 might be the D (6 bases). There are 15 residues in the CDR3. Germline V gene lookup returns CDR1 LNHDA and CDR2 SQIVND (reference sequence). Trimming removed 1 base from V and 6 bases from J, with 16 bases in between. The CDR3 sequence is CASSIGTGVGFEQYF. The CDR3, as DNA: TGTGCCAGTAGTATAGGTACGGGAGTGGGGTTCGAGCAGTACTTC.

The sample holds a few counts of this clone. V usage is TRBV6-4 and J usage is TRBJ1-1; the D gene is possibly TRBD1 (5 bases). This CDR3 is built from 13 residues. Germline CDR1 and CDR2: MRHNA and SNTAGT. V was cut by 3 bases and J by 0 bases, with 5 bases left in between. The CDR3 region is CASSEGVNTEAFF. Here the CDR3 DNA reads TGTGCCAGCAGTGAAGGGGTGAACACTGAAGCTTTCTTT.

CDR3 nucleotides: TGTGCCAGCAGGCCCACAGGGAGAGAGACCCAGTACTTC. This sequence encodes CASRPTGRETQYF. V and J are TRBV12-3 or TRBV12-4 and TRBJ2-5; D might be TRBD1 (6 bases). This CDR3 region has 13 residues. Trimming shortened V by 6 bases and J by 4 bases, and 12 bases separated the two germline ends.